Sequencing of this T cell receptor (beta chain) was carried out in a study of regulatory T cells in long-lasting Graves disease (dated by TCRdb to the early 2020s). About the full investigation: Newly diagnosed Graves' disease patients had taken antithyroid drugs for less than 3 months. The study took place in China and was registered as a clinical trial. Peripheral blood TCR sequencing and RNA sequencing compared persistent Graves' disease patients with newly diagnosed Graves' disease patients. A total of around 35 samples underwent TCR sequencing, from some 13 patients with persistent Graves' disease and 20 or so patients with newly diagnosed Graves' disease. Beyond this particular receptor, the publication reports: Only peripheral blood was studied, because thyroid tissue, the primary lesion, was inaccessible. Persistent Graves' disease patients showed lower TCR Shannon entropy and fewer highly expanded clones than newly diagnosed patients, suggesting clonal expansion. The authors noted that the small sample size was a limitation that may lower accuracy. Patients with persistent disease shared more public clonotypes (approximately 2,500) than newly diagnosed patients did (roughly 970). Sequencing and analysis were limited to the TCR beta chain. Preferential use of TRBV28, TRBJ1-2 and TRBJ2-5 was observed in persistent disease, whereas TRBV20-1 and TRBJ2-1 were favored in newly diagnosed disease.

Receptor amplification or capture employed multiplex PCR. Reads for this sample came from an Illumina HiSeq 4000. To build TCR beta libraries, CDR3 regions were amplified by Arm-PCR using iRepertoire HTBI primers. PCR products were gel purified before sequencing. Per the original workflow: Across samples, about 63 TRBV and 13 to 15 TRBJ segments were identified and used for gene usage analysis of CDR3 amino acid clonotypes. Filtered high-quality paired reads were merged into contigs using COPE and FqMerger. Contigs were aligned with BLAST to IMGT TRBV, TRBD and TRBJ reference genes, and CDR3 was defined per IMGT. Any clonotype with a frequency above 0.1% was counted as a highly expanded clone. Shannon entropy was used to measure repertoire diversity, and the Gini coefficient was used to measure V-J evenness. Clonotypes shared by more than one individual were considered public. TCRdb took the public reads, trimmed them with fastp at Q25, ran MiXCR for clone calling and kept in-frame beta chains. Each entry is one CDR3 protein sequence, shown with its most common DNA and genes. The V and J calls here are based on TCRdb, not the publication. The sample table records 500,000 to 700,000 distinct CDR3 sequences; approximately 15% of these occur just once. Around 18% of the sample goes to the ten largest clones.

According to the study, the label for this sample's time point signals: newly diagnosed GD, antithyroid drugs for less than 3 months. For both TCR sequencing and RNA sequencing, RNA was extracted from PBMCs using TRIzol. Graves' disease was diagnosed according to American Thyroid Association guidelines. Recruitment of patients was carried out at an endocrinology department in Xi'an, China. Each patient gave 7.5 to 10 milliliters of peripheral blood, collected in an EDTA anticoagulant tube. PBMCs were isolated by Ficoll Paque Plus density gradient separation without further T cell sorting. An Agilent 2100 Bioanalyzer and agarose gel were used to assess RNA quality, and a NanoDrop 2000 was used to measure RNA concentration. CDR1 and CDR2 are drawn from the germline V gene: MDHEN, SYDVKM. The CDR3 holds 14 amino acids from the cysteine to the phenylalanine. Kept here is only the CDR3 DNA, which spans 42 bases and is read in frame from base 1.

Concerning this clonotype itself: Its antigen has not been determined. A much more abundant neighbour one base away suggests this may be a read error.

The data were also submitted as part of a second study, on T cells in Graves' hyperthyroidism and ophthalmopathy. As that second paper reports: Stable Graves' hyperthyroidism was defined as the absence of progression to ophthalmopathy over 18 months of follow-up. Hyperthyroidism patients were aged 18 to 65 years and newly diagnosed, with disease duration of less than 2 months. Exclusion was applied to patients with uncontrolled infections, other autoimmune diseases, pregnancy or lactation. Diagnoses relied on clinical symptoms, serum thyroxine and TRAb, thyroid ultrasound and orbital computed tomography. The TCR CDR3 was subjected to a first round of RT-PCR using the HTBI primer set and the Qiagen OneStep RT-PCR kit. Most expanded thyroid clonotypes (frequency above 0.001) were also detected in blood, a finding suggesting that blood repertoires may reflect thyroid immune responses. Ophthalmopathy was separated from stable hyperthyroidism by a 13 V-J signature model, with approximately 86% sensitivity and about 81% specificity obtained in cross-validation and 80%/75% obtained in testing. In validation, the model predicted progression to ophthalmopathy a median of approximately 6.3 months before onset, with approximately 71% sensitivity and 72.22% specificity. To identify distinguishing TCR V-J signatures, a discovery cohort of about 100 patients was used, comprising approximately 40 with Graves' ophthalmopathy and some 60 with stable Graves' hyperthyroidism. Prospective prediction of ophthalmopathy was tested in an independent validation cohort consisting of 18 to 20 hyperthyroidism patients and approximately 16 patients who later progressed to ophthalmopathy. The 75 to 100 discovery patients were divided at random into training and test sets in a 7:3 ratio. The study also compared thyroid tissue and blood T-cell repertoires from over 5 Graves' hyperthyroidism patients. After blood sampling, hyperthyroidism patients were treated with methimazole at a starting dose of 30 mg daily, and ophthalmopathy patients were treated with high-dose intravenous methylprednisolone. A second multiplex PCR round built the libraries, followed by size selection and purification. Sequencing of the libraries was done on an Illumina HiSeq2000 using paired-end 100 bp reads. SOAPnuke was used to process the raw data, throwing out any read that contained adapters or uncalled bases, had a mean Phred below 15, or lacked an exact constant-primer or identifier match. High-quality paired reads were merged using COPE v1.2.5, and each unique nucleotide sequence was defined as a clonotype. Clonotypes were aligned to IMGT TRBV, TRBD and TRBJ reference segments using MiTCR v1.1. The analysis was restricted to V-J combinations with a frequency above 0.0001, which together covered 99% to 99.2% of the repertoires. A TCS score was defined as the ratio of F50 (clonal expansion) to E x V (chaos), with BLOSUM62-based TCRdist applied between CDR3 peptides within each V-J. Welch's t-statistics and random forest reduced fewer than 550 V-J features to 10 to 15, which were used in a naive Bayes classifier (R e1071). Sample size was not statistically predetermined, and investigators were not blinded to group allocation. TCR Vbeta CDR3 sequencing of 120 to 150 peripheral blood samples (approximately 44 ophthalmopathy, 75 to 80 hyperthyroidism and around 17 progressor patients) is reported in the paper.

The clonotype comes from a woman aged 25 to 39 with Graves disease. Donor details come from another sample of the same person, matched by shared clones. The specimen comprised peripheral blood mononuclear cells (PBMCs), sampled at new diagnosis, from a patient treated with antithyroid drugs. The chain is assembled from TRBV28 and TRBJ1-5, with a tentative D gene TRBD1 over 6 matching bases. The sequenced DNA: TGTGCCGGCAGTCCGGGGGGGCCGGTTCAGCCCCAGCATTTT. Translation gives CAGSPGGPVQPQHF.